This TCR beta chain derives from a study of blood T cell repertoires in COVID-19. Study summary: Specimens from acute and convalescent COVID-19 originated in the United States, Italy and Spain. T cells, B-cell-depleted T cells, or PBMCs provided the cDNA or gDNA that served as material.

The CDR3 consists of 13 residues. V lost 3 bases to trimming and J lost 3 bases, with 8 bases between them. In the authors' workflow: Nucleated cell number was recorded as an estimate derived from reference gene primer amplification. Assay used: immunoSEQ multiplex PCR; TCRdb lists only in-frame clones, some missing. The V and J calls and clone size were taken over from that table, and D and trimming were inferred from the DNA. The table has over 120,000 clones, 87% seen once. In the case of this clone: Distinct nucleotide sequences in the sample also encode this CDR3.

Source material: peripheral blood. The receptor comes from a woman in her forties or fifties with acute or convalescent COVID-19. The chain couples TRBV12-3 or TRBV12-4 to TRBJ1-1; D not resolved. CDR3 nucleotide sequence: TGTGCCAGCAGTTTTTCCCGGGACACTGAAGCTTTCTTT. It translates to CASSFSRDTEAFF.